The text below deals with one T cell receptor (beta chain). The antigen this receptor binds is unknown. No quality values exist for individual bases; no much larger clone is one base distant. The record originates from a study of beta chain features in type 1 diabetes (dated by TCRdb to the late 2010s). For the wider study: Mean age, gender distribution, total cell number and subset yield were not different between patients and healthy donors. A total of 100 million to 110 million sorted cells were examined across all samples, and a strong correlation was observed between cell number per subset and RNA yield. In the study, TCRB repertoires of sorted circulating CD4+ T cell subsets from recently diagnosed type 1 diabetes patients were compared with those of matched healthy donors. Regulatory and stem cell-like memory subsets were isolated from only 8 patients and roughly eight healthy donors, whereas naive and central memory subsets came from all 30 or so donors. Broad study findings and their caveats: PCR may preferentially amplify shorter templates, but because patient and control samples were amplified and corrected together, any resulting skew would affect both groups equally. Only small numbers of individuals were included in the HLA sub-analyses, which left unresolved whether HLA type had any influence on TCRB rearrangement. In all four CD4+ subsets, TCRB CDR3 length was moderately but significantly shorter in type 1 diabetes patients. Fewer insertions and more nucleotide deletions at VDJ recombination sites were observed in patients with type 1 diabetes, implying thymic rearrangement abnormalities. Naive, central memory and regulatory TCRB repertoires appeared more similar among patients than among healthy donors. Sequencing cDNA rather than genomic DNA could over-represent highly expressing activated cells, although activation and CD3 levels did not differ between groups.

The High Capacity cDNA Reverse Transcription Kit was used to reverse transcribe all of the isolated RNA, meaning that expressed TCRB transcripts were what got sequenced. Deep immunoSEQ sequencing was performed on naive, central memory and regulatory T cell samples, with an average of roughly 3.5 million total reads per sample. Sorted cells were lysed in RLT buffer, and RNA was extracted using DNase-treated RNeasy Micro or Mini kits according to cell number. Each cell subset was processed on its own to prevent cross-contamination, while patient and healthy donor samples were processed together. The immunoSEQ multiplex PCR was used to amplify TCRB sequences from cDNA, generating 87-bp fragments that spanned the CDR3 region. Sequencing of the amplicons was done on the Illumina HiSeq platform. For the original study's pipeline: PCR bias was computationally corrected using synthetic template baselines, reads within Hamming distance 2 were collapsed, and singletons that could not be merged were discarded. Reads were aligned against IMGT so that V, D and J genes, CDR3 length and insertions or deletions at six rearrangement sites could be assigned. Clonotype counts were normalized to sorted cell number within each subset before computing true diversity and Gini coefficients with the tcR R package. The overlap coefficient, calculated on TCRB nucleotide sequences, was used to measure repertoire sharing. As stored in TCRdb, this immuneACCESS dataset retains in-frame rearrangements with V and J assigned. A fraction of the clones does not appear; measured against another copy, unresolved V genes explain less than half of the discrepancy, and the remainder lacks a known reason. That table is the source of V, J and clone size, and D and trimming were worked out from the DNA. This sample is represented by hundreds of thousands of clones; about a tenth of them were singletons. About 1% of the sample comes from the top ten.

A distance of 12 bases separates the germline ends of V and J, which lose 2 bases and 5 bases respectively. CDR1 and CDR2, looked up from the germline V gene, are MNHEY and SVGAGI. The CDR3 spans 14 residues, from the cysteine through the phenylalanine. The DNA shown is the 42-base CDR3, in frame from base 1. Each donor gave one peripheral blood draw, approximately 120 mL on average, collected into heparinised tubes. A BD FACSAria II was used to sort naive, central memory, regulatory and stem cell-like memory CD4+ T cells with a panel that included CD45RO, CCR7, CD25, CD127, CD95 and CD27. A purity above 98% was achieved for all sorted populations. Right away, PBMCs were isolated by Lymphoprep density gradient centrifugation and were stained directly, with no culture step. So that batch effects would be minimized, each experiment stained and sorted samples in pairs, pairing one healthy donor with one patient.

The clonotype was recovered from a man aged 25-45 years with type 1 diabetes. The sequenced sample consisted of central memory CD4+ T cells from blood. Recombination joined TRBV6-5 with TRBJ2-5, and perhaps TRBD2 as D gene, on 6 matching bases. The nucleotide sequence reads TGTGCCAGCAGTTACGCTCCGGGGAGGGAGACCCAGTACTTC. This is translated as CASSYAPGRETQYF.